These 13 T cell receptor beta chains were sequenced from one sample in a study of early T cells in non-severe SARS-CoV-2 infection. TCRdb ran MiXCR on the 5' RACE reads and lists one entry per CDR3 protein. The table has 100,000 or so distinct CDR3 sequences, approximately 14% seen once. The sequenced material came from whole blood. These receptors originate from an adult who was a healthcare worker with PCR-confirmed SARS-CoV-2 infection or an uninfected control (not recorded which).

Only one count was recorded for this clonotype. This rearrangement joins TRBV12-3 or TRBV12-4 to TRBJ1-4; TRBD1 might be the D (6 bases). V was pared by 5 bases and J by 1 base, with 14 bases between. The CDR3 contains 16 residues. CDR3 bases: TGTGCCAGCAGTAGGGGGGATTGGGAAACTAATGAAAAACTGTTTTTT. Translation: CASSRGDWETNEKLFF.

This clonotype was observed a handful of times. The chain joins TRBV3-1 to TRBJ2-5; TRBD1 matches at 7 bases. The germline gives CDR1 LGHDT, CDR2 YNNKEL (reference sequence). This CDR3 is 18 amino acids long. J gave up 2 bases and V 7 bases, and 19 bases lay outside the gene matches. The CDR3 DNA is TGTGCCAGCACCCGAACGGGGACAGCCCGGAAAGCACAAGAGACCCAGTACTTC. It is translated as CASTRTGTARKAQETQYF.

The table lists this clonotype with many counts. The V call is TRBV19, the J call TRBJ1-5, with D unresolved. CDR1 and CDR2 from the germline V gene are LNHDA and SQIVND (reference sequence). V was trimmed by 5 bases and J by 9 bases, leaving 11 bases between them. This CDR3 contains 12 residues. The CDR3 sequence is CASSVPGRPQHF. CDR3 in DNA: TGTGCCAGTAGTGTGCCCGGGAGGCCCCAGCATTTT.

This clonotype was seen at least ten times. V is TRBV6-2 or TRBV6-3 and J is TRBJ2-1; D gene uncertain. The germline V gene has CDR1 MNHEY and CDR2 SVGEGT. The CDR3 is 11 residues long. The germline V and J ends were trimmed by 6 bases and 9 bases, with 9 bases remaining between them. The CDR3 reads CASSSPGEQFF. In nucleotides, the CDR3 is TGTGCCAGCAGCTCCCCTGGTGAGCAGTTCTTC.

This clonotype was counted ten times or more. V gene TRBV12-3 or TRBV12-4 combines with J gene TRBJ2-4; a possible D gene is TRBD2 (5 bases). CDR3 length equals 15 residues. The V and J ends lost 2 bases and 2 bases respectively, with 10 bases between them. The CDR3 DNA follows: TGTGCCAGCAGTTTAAGTCCCGGGACCAAAAACATTCAGTACTTC. It encodes CASSLSPGTKNIQYF.

This clonotype was picked up many times. V and J are TRBV7-9 and TRBJ1-1; D call uncertain. The V and J ends lost 4 bases and 7 bases respectively, with 10 bases between them. CDR1 and CDR2 (germline): SEHNR, FQNEAQ (reference sequence). The CDR3 contains 12 residues. As DNA, the CDR3 is TGTGCCAGCAGCTCAAGAACTATTGAAGCTTTCTTT. Amino acids: CASSSRTIEAFF.

This clonotype was observed many times. The rearrangement links TRBV10-2 to TRBJ2-1, with D possibly being TRBD1 or TRBD2 (5 bases each). This CDR3 is 16 amino acids long. CDR1 and CDR2 (germline): WSHSY, SAAADI. The germline V and J ends were trimmed by 3 bases and 3 bases, with 15 bases remaining between them. The CDR3 DNA reads as TGCGCCAGCAGTGAAGAGGGGTATGGATTCTACAATGAGCAGTTCTTC. Encoded protein: CASSEEGYGFYNEQFF.

In this sample, this clonotype turned up many times. V is TRBV4-1 and J is TRBJ2-7; D ambiguous. Germline CDR1 is MGHRA and CDR2 is YSYEKL. This CDR3 is built from 14 residues. Trimming left V 4 bases short and J 1 base short, with 11 bases between. The CDR3 region is CASSRQTNSYEQYF. Written as DNA, the CDR3 is TGCGCCAGCAGCCGCCAGACAAATTCCTACGAGCAGTACTTC.

This clonotype came up a few times. The V gene is TRBV12-3 or TRBV12-4, the J gene TRBJ1-2; a possible D gene is TRBD1 (6 bases). The V end was cut by 2 bases, the J end by 5 bases, with 9 bases between. CDR3 length equals 13 residues. Here the CDR3 DNA reads TGTGCCAGCAGTTTACGGCAGGGGTATGGCTACACCTTC. Residues: CASSLRQGYGYTF.

This rearrangement joins TRBV12-3 or TRBV12-4 to TRBJ2-7, with D possibly TRBD2 on 5 matching bases. Trimming removed 3 bases at V and 7 bases at J, with 7 bases between. There are 11 residues in the CDR3. Written as DNA, the CDR3 is TGTGCCAGCAGTTTTCCGGGAGAGCAGTACTTC. Its protein product is CASSFPGEQYF.

This rearrangement joins TRBV28 to TRBJ2-2; D not resolved. The CDR3 totals 13 residues. Trimming cost V 6 bases and J 4 bases, with 9 bases left between them. Germline V CDR1 and CDR2: MDHEN, SYDVKM. The CDR3 coding sequence is TGTGCCAGCAGCTATCCCGGCACCGGGGAGCTGTTTTTT. Translation: CASSYPGTGELFF.

This clonotype occurred many times. This chain links TRBV7-9 with TRBJ2-1; no clear D. The V end lost 3 bases, the J end lost 5 bases, and 2 bases lay between the germline ends. This CDR3 is built from 11 residues. The germline CDR1 and CDR2 sequences are SEHNR and FQNEAQ (reference sequence). For the CDR3, the DNA is TGTGCCAGCAGCTTGGACAATGAGCAGTTCTTC. Amino acids: CASSLDNEQFF.

The chain combines TRBV10-1 with TRBJ2-1; D is unclear. The CDR3 loop spans 12 amino acids. Germline V gene sequence: CDR1 WNHNN, CDR2 SYGVQD (reference sequence). V was shortened by 3 bases and J by 6 bases, with 6 bases between the two germline ends. The CDR3 coding sequence is TGCGCCAGCAGTGACAGACCCAATGAGCAGTTCTTC. Translation gives CASSDRPNEQFF.